Listed here is a single TCR beta chain. Its antigen is unknown. The input lacks base qualities; no much larger clone sits a single base away. Patients with hyperthyroidism were aged 18 to 65 years, had been newly diagnosed, and had a disease duration of less than 2 months. Patients were excluded if they had other autoimmune diseases, uncontrolled infections, pregnancy or lactation. Clinical symptoms, serum thyroxine, TRAb, thyroid ultrasound and orbital computed tomography formed the basis of the diagnosis. Trizol reagent was used to extract the total RNA, and its quality was then checked on an Agilent 2100 Bioanalyzer. V was cut back by 1 base and J by 3 bases, leaving a gap of 14 bases between them. The CDR3 runs 15 amino acids, cysteine and phenylalanine included. The kept DNA is CDR3 alone, 45 bases in frame from the first base. CDR1 and CDR2 are read off the germline V gene (reference sequence) as SGHKS and YYEKEE.

The sample is drawn from a study of Graves' ophthalmopathy and Graves' hyperthyroidism (dated by TCRdb to 2016 to 2018). Broadly, across the study: Hyperthyroidism was defined as stable when no progression to ophthalmopathy occurred within 18 months of follow-up. The study used signatures of the TCR beta repertoire to tell Graves' ophthalmopathy apart from Graves' hyperthyroidism and to predict which patients would progress to ophthalmopathy. In total, 135 blood samples were TCR-sequenced: approximately 42 ophthalmopathy, some 75 hyperthyroidism and 17 hyperthyroidism-to-ophthalmopathy patients. To explore V-J signatures that separate ophthalmopathy from hyperthyroidism, a discovery set of about a hundred patients was enrolled, consisting of approximately 45 with ophthalmopathy and around 57 with stable hyperthyroidism. For independent validation, a separate cohort was made up of about 18 hyperthyroidism patients plus 17 patients who later progressed from hyperthyroidism to ophthalmopathy. In roughly six hyperthyroidism patients, the T-cell repertoires found in thyroid tissue were compared with those found in blood. Once sampling was done, hyperthyroidism patients were given methimazole at a starting dose of 30 mg daily, while ophthalmopathy patients were given high-dose intravenous methylprednisolone. Broad study findings and their caveats: No statistical method was used to predetermine the sample size, and group allocation was not hidden from the investigators. Most of the expanded thyroid clonotypes with a frequency above 0.001 were also detected in blood, and it was suggested that the thyroid immune response may be reflected by blood repertoires. In validation, the model predicted ophthalmopathy progression with 70.59% sensitivity and 72.22% specificity; approximately 12 predicted patients were CT-confirmed with GO in a median of around 6 months. The 13-signature model separated ophthalmopathy from stable hyperthyroidism with roughly 90% sensitivity and just under 84% specificity in cross-validation, and 80%/75% in the test set.

TCR beta CDR3 regions were amplified from RNA transcripts for repertoire sequencing. A first-round RT-PCR used HTBI primers with the Qiagen OneStep RT-PCR kit, followed by a second-round multiplex PCR, size selection and purification. Sequencing of the libraries was carried out on an Illumina HiSeq2000 in paired-end mode with 100 bp reads. The paper's processing steps were these. SOAPnuke was used for read processing, and reads with adapters, uncalled bases, a mean Phred below 15, or no exact constant-primer or identifier match were discarded. COPE v1.2.5 was used to merge high-quality paired reads. Each unique nucleotide sequence was treated as a clonotype, and MiTCR v1.1 was used to align the clonotypes to the IMGT TRB V, D and J references. The analysis was limited to V-J combinations with a frequency above 0.0001, which together covered more than 98% of repertoires. For each V-J combination, a TCR clonal expansion and chaos score was defined as F50 clonal expansion divided by the chaos observed in the TCRdist matrix. Welch's t-statistics and random forest were used to narrow the features down to over ten V-J combinations, which were then fed into a naive Bayes classifier. Thyroid-blood repertoire similarity was quantified with the Morisita-Horn index. The raw public data were reprocessed by TCRdb itself: fastp quality trimming at Q25, MiXCR clonotype calling, in-frame beta chains only. Under each unique CDR3 protein, matching rows form one entry showing the most common genes and DNA. Clone size and V and J calls follow TCRdb, not the original study. Counted in this sample were 1 million to 1.3 million distinct CDR3 sequences; approximately 35% of them appeared once. The ten largest clones add up to more than 9.5% of the sample.

The material sequenced was peripheral blood or thyroid tissue (not recorded which). The sequence links TRBV5-5 to TRBJ2-7; the D segment cannot be called with confidence. This receptor was identified in an adult man with Graves' hyperthyroidism. The nucleotide sequence reads as follows: TGTGCCAGCAGCTTGATCCCCAGCGATATCTACGAGCAGTACTTC. The encoded protein is CASSLIPSDIYEQYF.